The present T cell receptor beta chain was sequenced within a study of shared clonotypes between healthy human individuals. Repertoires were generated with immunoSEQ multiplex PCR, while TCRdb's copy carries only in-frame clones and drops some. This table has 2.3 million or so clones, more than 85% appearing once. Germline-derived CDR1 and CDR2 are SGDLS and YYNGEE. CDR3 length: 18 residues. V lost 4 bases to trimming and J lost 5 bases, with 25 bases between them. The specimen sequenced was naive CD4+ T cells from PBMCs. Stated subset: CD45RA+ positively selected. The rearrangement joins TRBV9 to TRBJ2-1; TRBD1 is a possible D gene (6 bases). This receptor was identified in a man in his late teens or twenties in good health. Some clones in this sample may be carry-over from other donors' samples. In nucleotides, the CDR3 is TGTGCCAGCAGCCCCACCCCTACAGGGCTTCCTGTGAACAATGAGCAGTTCTTC. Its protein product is CASSPTPTGLPVNNEQFF.